These 31 T cell receptor beta chains were all obtained from the same sample, sequenced in a study of molecular identifiers for immune sequencing clone quantification (dated by TCRdb to the late 2010s). The protocol used for the library was PCR. Instrument on record: Illumina HiSeq 4000. In TCRdb, the public reads were trimmed at Q25 with fastp and aligned with MiXCR, with productive beta chains retained. Every CDR3 protein is listed once, alongside the most common genes and DNA of its rows. This sample gives about 640,000 distinct CDR3 sequences in total; just under 20% of them show up just once. Clones ranked in the top ten supply roughly 0.9% of the sample. Sequenced: naive CD8+ T cells from blood, with Jurkat cell RNA spiked in. The cell subset or site tag for this specimen amounts to: FACS-sorted CD8+CD4-CCR7+CD45RA+ naive T cells. These receptor sequences come from a human donor in good health. Some libraries in this study had Jurkat cell RNA spiked in.

There are many counts of this clonotype. J is TRBJ2-7 and V is TRBV20-1, with a possible D match to TRBD2 (6 bases). This CDR3 is built from 14 residues. Trimming removed 0 bases at V and 3 bases at J, with 12 bases between. The germline gives CDR1 DFQATT, CDR2 SNEGSKA (reference sequence). The CDR3 region has the DNA TGCAGTGCTAGAGATCCGGGAGCGAACTACGAGCAGTACTTC. Protein sequence: CSARDPGANYEQYF.

This clonotype has at least ten counts. The chain employs TRBV3-1 and TRBJ1-2; TRBD1 matches 7 bases. V shed 2 bases and J 0 bases; nucleotides not matched to a gene: 6. The germline gives CDR1 LGHDT, CDR2 YNNKEL (reference sequence). This CDR3 has 16 residues. This chain's CDR3 is CASSQITGVANYGYTF. The DNA for the CDR3 is TGTGCCAGCAGCCAAATTACAGGGGTAGCTAACTATGGCTACACCTTC. Full variable domain (remainder filled in from reference TRBV3-1 and TRBJ1-2): DTAVSQTPKYLVTQMGNDKSIKCEQNLGHDTMYWYKQDSKKFLKIMFSYNNKELIINETVPNRFSPKSPDKAHLNLHINSLELGDSAVYFCASSQITGVANYGYTFGSGTRLTVV.

This clonotype appeared many times. The chain employs TRBV5-1 and TRBJ2-5, with a weak D call TRBD1 (5 bases). V was trimmed by 3 bases and J by 2 bases, leaving 20 bases between them. The CDR3 covers 17 residues. Germline CDR1 and CDR2: SGHRS and YFSETQ. This CDR3 reads CASSSSVGAMGQETQYF. The CDR3 DNA sequence: TGCGCCAGCAGCTCATCGGTTGGGGCGATGGGACAAGAGACCCAGTACTTC.

This clonotype turned up a few times. A read error may explain this, as a much larger clone is one base away. In DNA form, the CDR3 reads TGTGCCAGCAGTTACGAGACAGCCCTCAATGAGCAGCTCTTC. This gives the protein CASSYETALNEQLF. The chain employs TRBV6-6 and TRBJ2-1; a possible D gene is TRBD1 (5 bases). The CDR3 is 14 residues long. The germline V gene encodes CDR1 MNHNY and CDR2 SVGAGI (reference sequence).

This clonotype has a count of ten or more. The chain links TRBV5-4 to TRBJ1-1, with a weak D call TRBD1 (5 bases). The V end was cut by 4 bases, the J end by 5 bases, with 15 bases between. CDR1 is SGHNT and CDR2 is YYREEE in the germline V gene (reference sequence). CDR3 length: 14 residues. For the CDR3, the DNA is TGTGCCAGCAGCCGGGCGGGGGGGAGTACTGAAGCTTTCTTT. This translates into CASSRAGGSTEAFF.

Concerning this clonotype itself: This sequence may be a read error, since a much larger clone differs from it by one base. The V and J genes are TRBV27 and TRBJ1-6; the D gene is possibly TRBD1 (5 bases). Trimming shortened V by 0 bases and J by 10 bases, and 10 bases separated the two germline ends. This CDR3 region has 14 residues. Germline lookup yields CDR1 MNHEY and CDR2 SMNVEV (reference sequence). The CDR3 region has the DNA TGTGCCAGCAGTTTATCGGGGCTTAGCTCACCCCTCCACTTT. Protein: CASSLSGLSSPLHF.

This clonotype was detected only a few times. The genes are TRBV5-6 and TRBJ1-1, with a weak D call TRBD1 (6 bases). The germline V and J ends were trimmed by 6 bases and 5 bases, with 11 bases remaining between them. The CDR3 contains 12 residues. CDR1 and CDR2 from the germline V gene are SGHDT and YYEEEE. This CDR3 reads CASTTTGTEAFF. The CDR3 DNA sequence: TGTGCCAGCACTACCACAGGGACTGAAGCTTTCTTT.

This clonotype was found many times. The chain employs TRBV4-1 and TRBJ1-1, with no clear D. Germline CDR1 is MGHRA and CDR2 is YSYEKL. The CDR3 sequence is 16 residues long. The V end was cut by 1 base, the J end by 3 bases, with 15 bases between. CDR3 sequence (DNA): TGCGCCAGCAGCCAAGCCAGCTATAAGGAGGACACTGAAGCTTTCTTT. Amino acid sequence: CASSQASYKEDTEAFF.

There are a few counts of this clonotype. The CDR3 DNA is TGTGCCAGCAGCTGGGACGTGAACACCGGGGAGCTGTTTTTT. Its translation is CASSWDVNTGELFF. The chain links TRBV5-8 to TRBJ2-2; D is perhaps TRBD1 or TRBD2 (5 bases each). The V end lost 3 bases, the J end lost 1 base, and 7 bases lay between the germline ends. This CDR3 comprises 14 residues. CDR1 SGHTS and CDR2 YDEGEE come from the germline V gene.

In regard to this clonotype: Given a much more abundant clone one base away, this may be a read error. Likely a read error: the CDR3 ends without its conserved phenylalanine or tryptophan. The rearrangement links TRBV4-1 to TRBJ2-7; D possibly uses TRBD1 or TRBD2 (6 bases each). The ends were cut back, 1 base at V and 2 bases at J, with 18 bases in the middle. The length of the CDR3 is 17 residues. Germline V gene data show CDR1 as MGHRA and CDR2 as YSYEKL. The chain's CDR3 is CASSQAEGGSLTYEQYL. In nucleotides, the CDR3 is TGCGCCAGCAGCCAAGCAGAGGGGGGCTCCCTAACCTACGAGCAGTACCTC.

In its sample, this clonotype was seen many times. The gene calls are TRBV28 and TRBJ2-5; 7 bases align to TRBD1. The germline V gene encodes CDR1 MDHEN and CDR2 SYDVKM. The CDR3 consists of 15 residues. The J segment lost 5 bases and the V segment lost 1 base, leaving 7 bases of the junction unmatched. Here the CDR3 reads CASSLFDRAMETQYF. CDR3 nucleotide sequence: TGTGCCAGCAGTTTATTTGACAGGGCGATGGAGACCCAGTACTTC.

There are many counts of this clonotype. The V gene is TRBV5-1, the J gene TRBJ1-1; 7 bases fit TRBD1. Germline V CDR1 and CDR2: SGHRS, YFSETQ. V lost 7 bases and J lost 1; bases outside the gene matches: 4. The CDR3 is made up of 13 amino acids. CDR3 sequence reads: CASGDRANTEAFF. Written as DNA, the CDR3 is TGCGCCAGCGGGGACAGAGCGAACACTGAAGCTTTCTTT.

For this clonotype: It may be a read error: a sequence one base away is much more abundant. Because the CDR3 is missing its conserved closing phenylalanine or tryptophan, this is likely a read error. This chain links TRBV2 with TRBJ2-3; D ambiguous. The CDR3 consists of 14 residues. With 2 bases removed from V and 0 bases from J, the gap between germline ends came to 6 bases. CDR1 and CDR2 from the germline V gene are SNHLY and FYNNEI. CDR3 in amino acids: CASSEQASTDTQYY. The CDR3, as DNA: TGTGCCAGCAGTGAACAGGCTAGCACAGATACGCAGTATTAT.

V is TRBV7-8 and J is TRBJ1-1; TRBD1 is a possible D gene (5 bases). CDR3 length: 15 amino acids. The germline V and J ends were trimmed by 5 bases and 10 bases, with 23 bases remaining between them. Germline CDR1 SGHVS, CDR2 FQNEAQ. CDR3 nucleotides: TGTGCCAGCAGCCTCCCCGCTTCAGGGTCCAGCCGAGCTTTCTTT. This encodes CASSLPASGSSRAFF. Together with reference TRBV7-8 and TRBJ1-1, the CDR3 gives the full variable domain: GAGVSQSPRYKVAKRGQDVALRCDPISGHVSLFWYQQALGQGPEFLTYFQNEAQLDKSGLPSDRFFAERPEGSVSTLKIQRTQQEDSAVYLCASSLPASGSSRAFFGQGTRLTVV.

Worth noting for this clonotype: This sequence may be a read error, since a much larger clone differs from it by one base. This CDR3 fails to terminate in the conserved phenylalanine or tryptophan, so it likely reflects a read error. The chain combines TRBV5-4 with TRBJ2-5; TRBD2 matches at 8 bases. The germline CDR1 and CDR2 sequences are SGHNT and YYREEE (reference sequence). The CDR3 contains 15 residues. V gave up 0 bases and J gave up 3 bases; unmatched junction bases: 4. CDR3 DNA sequence: TGTGCCAGCAGCTTGGCAATAGCGGGAAAAGAGACCCAGTACTCC. The encoded protein is CASSLAIAGKETQYS.

This clonotype was seen many times. The chain carries TRBV11-1 and TRBJ2-2; maybe TRBD2 (6 bases). The V end lost 3 bases, the J end lost 4 bases, and 9 bases lay between the germline ends. Germline CDR1 is SGHAT and CDR2 is FQDESV (reference sequence). This CDR3 comprises 14 residues. The CDR3 reads CASSFSGTTGELFF. As DNA, the CDR3 is TGTGCCAGCAGCTTTAGCGGAACCACCGGGGAGCTGTTTTTT.

There are many counts of this clonotype. J is TRBJ1-4 and V is TRBV4-1; TRBD1 aligns across 9 bases. The CDR3 totals 15 residues. Looked up from germline, CDR1 is MGHRA and CDR2 is YSYEKL. The V and J ends lost 1 base and 8 bases, in that order; junction bases with no gene match: 5. The CDR3 sequence: CASSQGTGAGEKLFF. CDR3 in DNA: TGCGCCAGCAGCCAAGGGACAGGGGCGGGGGAAAAACTGTTTTTT.

This clonotype was counted at least ten times. The V call is TRBV29-1, the J call TRBJ2-3; TRBD2 agrees at 13 bases. V lost 4 bases and J lost 5; bases outside the gene matches: 3. The CDR3 extends over 14 amino acids. Germline values: CDR1 SQVTM, CDR2 ANQGSEA. This CDR3 is CSVVGLAGEDTQYF. CDR3 bases: TGCAGCGTTGTAGGACTAGCGGGGGAAGATACGCAGTATTTT.

This clonotype was detected ten times or more. This chain connects TRBV2 to TRBJ2-7; the match to TRBD2 covers 8 bases. Germline loops: CDR1 SNHLY, CDR2 FYNNEI. With 11 bases clipped from V and 5 bases from J, the junction kept 17 bases outside the gene matches. This CDR3 is built from 15 residues. DNA for the CDR3: TGTGCCGGAGCTGACTTTAGCGGGGCCGTGGACGAGCAGTACTTC. It specifies CAGADFSGAVDEQYF.

This clonotype was counted at least ten times. This chain links TRBV27 with TRBJ2-5; TRBD2 agrees at 7 bases. CDR3 length: 14 amino acids. The junction had 8 bases not matched to a gene; V was cut back by 6 bases and J by 4 bases. CDR1 is MNHEY and CDR2 is SMNVEV in the germline V gene (reference sequence). CDR3 sequence (DNA): TGTGCCAGCAGCATCGGGAGGATTGCAGAGACCCAGTACTTC. Amino acid sequence: CASSIGRIAETQYF.

The chain recombines TRBV12-3 or TRBV12-4 with TRBJ2-5, with D possibly being TRBD2 (5 bases). Trimming pared 5 bases from V and 5 bases from J, leaving 12 bases between. The CDR3 extends over 13 amino acids. The CDR3 sequence is CASSPPPGETQYF. CDR3 sequence (DNA): TGTGCCAGCAGTCCTCCTCCGGGGGAGACCCAGTACTTC.

The sample holds many counts of this clonotype. CDR3 loop: CASSQDLGRGFYGTNEKLFF. Here the CDR3 DNA reads TGCGCCAGCAGCCAAGATCTTGGCAGGGGGTTCTATGGAACTAATGAAAAACTGTTTTTT. The chain employs TRBV4-3 and TRBJ1-4, with 7 bases matching TRBD1. The CDR3 is 20 residues long. Germline V lookup: CDR1 LGHNA, CDR2 YSLEER. The V and J ends lost 0 bases and 1 base, in that order; junction bases with no gene match: 14.

This clonotype was detected only a few times. CDR3 sequence: CSAPGGISGYTDTQYF. The CDR3 coding sequence is TGCAGTGCCCCCGGTGGTATTAGCGGTTACACAGATACGCAGTATTTT. The rearrangement uses TRBV20-1 and TRBJ2-3; tentatively, D is TRBD2 (6 bases). The V gene's germline CDR1 is DFQATT and CDR2 SNEGSKA (reference sequence). The CDR3 is 16 residues long. The V end lost 6 bases, the J end lost 2 bases, and 21 bases lay between the germline ends.

The chain is built from TRBV19 and TRBJ2-1; TRBD1 might be the D (5 bases). The CDR3 sequence is 15 residues long. V was cut by 1 base and J by 0 bases, with 7 bases left in between. The germline gives CDR1 LNHDA, CDR2 SQIVND (reference sequence). CDR3 nucleotide sequence: TGTGCCAGTAGTATAGTTGGACACTCCTACAATGAGCAGTTCTTC. Its translation is CASSIVGHSYNEQFF.

The table lists this clonotype with many counts. The V gene is TRBV12-3 or TRBV12-4, the J gene TRBJ2-1; 11 positions match TRBD2. This CDR3 spans 13 amino acids. J was trimmed by 6 bases and V by 10 bases; bases with no gene match: 5. In DNA, the CDR3 is TGTGCCATCTCTAGCGGGGGGCCCAATGAGCAGTTCTTC. Protein: CAISSGGPNEQFF.

Regarding this clonotype: A much larger clone differs from this one at a single base, so this may be a read error. The chain employs TRBV12-3 or TRBV12-4 and TRBJ2-7, with D uncertain. The CDR3 contains 15 residues. With 4 bases removed from V and 7 bases from J, the gap between germline ends came to 20 bases. The CDR3 nucleotides read TGTGCCAGCAGTTCAGCAGGCGTCAGCACTTGGGAGCAGTACTTC. Amino acids: CASSSAGVSTWEQYF.

This clonotype was seen many times. This rearrangement joins TRBV4-1 to TRBJ1-5; 7 bases are a match to TRBD1. Germline CDR1 is MGHRA and CDR2 is YSYEKL. CDR3 length equals 15 residues. V was pared by 6 bases and J by 4 bases, with 9 bases of the junction left unmatched. The CDR3 DNA follows: TGCGCCAGCAGTGTAGAGGACAGGCTAAATCAGCCCCAGCATTTT. Encoded protein: CASSVEDRLNQPQHF.

V is TRBV15 and J is TRBJ2-7, with D possibly TRBD1 on 6 matching bases. V was shortened by 1 base and J by 6 bases, with 10 bases between the two germline ends. The CDR3 runs to 13 residues. Germline loops: CDR1 LNHNV, CDR2 YYDKDF (reference sequence). The CDR3 sequence is CATSRVLGGEQYF. DNA of the CDR3: TGTGCCACCAGCAGAGTATTAGGGGGCGAGCAGTACTTC.

The sample holds a few counts of this clonotype. The chain recombines TRBV4-1 with TRBJ2-3; TRBD2 is a possible D gene (5 bases). Trimming removed 0 bases at V and 6 bases at J, with 7 bases between. This CDR3 region has 13 residues. Per germline, CDR1 MGHRA and CDR2 YSYEKL. The CDR3 region is CASSQDTRDTQYF. CDR3 sequence (DNA): TGCGCCAGCAGCCAAGATACTAGGGATACGCAGTATTTT.

At least ten counts were recorded for this clonotype. This chain links TRBV12-3 or TRBV12-4 with TRBJ2-5, with D possibly being TRBD1 (6 bases). This CDR3 contains 14 residues. The V and J ends lost 6 bases and 4 bases respectively, with 15 bases between them. CDR3 DNA sequence: TGTGCCAGCAGCCAAACAGGGTTGGGAGAGACCCAGTACTTC. Protein: CASSQTGLGETQYF.

This clonotype was seen repeatedly, ten times or more. This chain uses TRBV7-3 with TRBJ2-3; unclear D gene. The CDR3 is 13 amino acids. Trimming cost V 1 base and J 2 bases, with 4 bases left between them. Germline CDR1 is SGHTA and CDR2 is FQGTGA. The CDR3 sequence: CASSLIATDTQYF. CDR3 DNA: TGTGCCAGCAGCTTAATCGCCACAGATACGCAGTATTTT.